The source of this T cell receptor (beta chain) is a study of T cell responses to AZD1222 COVID-19 vaccine. Data came from immunoSEQ multiplex PCR; TCRdb stores just in-frame clones and leaves some out. Among about 110,000 clones listed, roughly 88% were seen once. The CDR3 contains 15 residues. V lost 4 bases to trimming and J lost 5 bases; unmatched junction nucleotides: 10. Germline values: CDR1 SNHLY, CDR2 FYNNEI. The receptor was derived from an adult in good health. This chain connects TRBV2 to TRBJ2-7; 8 positions match TRBD1. Sequencing used peripheral blood, obtained on day 0 of AZD1222 vaccination. This chain's CDR3 is CASSAGQGLIHEQYF. CDR3 sequence (DNA): TGTGCCAGCAGTGCCGGACAGGGTTTGATCCACGAGCAGTACTTC.